The 21 T cell receptor beta chains below all came from one sample that was sequenced in a study of blood T cell repertoires in COVID-19 (dated by TCRdb to the early 2020s). Library preparation employed the immunoSEQ multiplex PCR assay. TCRdb stores this immuneACCESS table with in-frame sequences only. Part of the clones is absent; in the studies checked, under half of the shortfall reflects unresolved V genes, and no reason is known for the rest. The sample table shows under 250,000 clones, and about four fifths are seen once. The ten largest clones represent about 10% of the sample. Sequencing was performed on peripheral blood. The source is a man at least 80 years old with acute or convalescent COVID-19.

The genes are TRBV10-3 and TRBJ1-4; 8 nucleotides match TRBD1. In germline, CDR1 is ENHRY, CDR2 SYGVKD. V was clipped by 4 bases and J by 8 bases; unmatched bases: 6. The CDR3 sequence is 14 residues long. The CDR3 bases are TGTGCCATCAGTGCATCCGGGACAGGCGAAAAACTGTTTTTT. Residues: CAISASGTGEKLFF.

This clone was recorded only once. At the DNA level, this CDR3 is encoded by other sequences in the same sample as well. The gene calls are TRBV24-1 and TRBJ1-5; possibly TRBD1 for D (5 bases). Trimming shortened V by 1 base and J by 5 bases, and 8 bases separated the two germline ends. The CDR3 contains 14 residues. CDR1 is KGHDR and CDR2 is SFDVKD in the germline V gene. In nucleotides, the CDR3 is TGTGCCACCAGTGATTTCGGCAGGGATCAGCCCCAGCATTTT. Its translation: CATSDFGRDQPQHF.

V usage is TRBV5-8 and J usage is TRBJ2-1, with a weak D call TRBD2 (6 bases). Deletions cut 3 bases from V and 6 bases from J, with 19 bases between. The CDR3 is 16 residues long. CDR1 is SGHTS and CDR2 is YDEGEE in the germline V gene. The CDR3: CASSSPPGLARNEQFF. In DNA form, the CDR3 reads TGTGCCAGCAGCTCCCCACCGGGACTGGCGCGCAATGAGCAGTTCTTC.

J is TRBJ2-5 and V is TRBV24-1, with 9 nucleotides matching TRBD1. Per germline, CDR1 KGHDR and CDR2 SFDVKD. Trimming took 4 bases from V and 5 from J; bases not matched to a gene: 10. The CDR3 consists of 16 residues. The CDR3 DNA follows: TGTGCCACCAGTGACCAGCCCGGGACAGGGTTGGAGACCCAGTACTTC. Residues: CATSDQPGTGLETQYF.

The gene calls are TRBV19 and TRBJ1-3, with 8 bases identical to TRBD1. The CDR3 runs 15 residues. CDR1 and CDR2 from the germline V gene are LNHDA and SQIVND (reference sequence). In nucleotides, the CDR3 is TGTGCGGTAGCGACGACAGGGGTAGCCGGAAACACCATATATTTT. It yields the protein CAVATTGVAGNTIYF.

The chain employs TRBV20-1 and TRBJ1-2; TRBD1 might be the D (5 bases). The V gene lost 5 bases and the J gene lost 5 bases, with 9 bases spanning the gap. Germline V gives CDR1 DFQATT, CDR2 SNEGSKA (reference sequence). The CDR3 has 11 amino acids. In DNA form, the CDR3 reads TGCAGTGCTGAATCAGGGTATGGCTACACCTTC. It encodes CSAESGYGYTF.

This clone was seen only once. The rearrangement links TRBV6-1 to TRBJ1-2; D not certain. Looked up from germline, CDR1 is MNHNS and CDR2 is SASEGT. Deletions cut 0 bases from V and 4 bases from J, with 12 bases between. The CDR3 has 15 amino acids. DNA of the CDR3: TGTGCCAGCAGTGAAGCTCTGCCCCTCGGCTATGGCTACACCTTC. Protein product: CASSEALPLGYGYTF.

The chain combines TRBV12-3 or TRBV12-4 with TRBJ2-1; possibly TRBD2 for D (5 bases). Between the trimmed V and J ends, which lost 6 bases and 5 bases, there was a span of 11 bases. The CDR3 runs 13 residues. As DNA, the CDR3 is TGTGCCAGCAGCTCCACTAGGAACAATGAGCAGTTCTTC. Protein product: CASSSTRNNEQFF.

This clone was seen a handful of times. This rearrangement joins TRBV2 to TRBJ2-7, with 8 bases aligning to TRBD1. The CDR3 has 18 residues. V shed 6 bases and J 4 bases; nucleotides not matched to a gene: 20. Germline values: CDR1 SNHLY, CDR2 FYNNEI. The CDR3 DNA reads as TGTGCCAGCAGGGGATGGACAGGGACAAAACTACACGTGTACGAGCAGTACTTC. This sequence encodes CASRGWTGTKLHVYEQYF.

This clone was picked up one time. The chain links TRBV28 to TRBJ2-6; D unclear. The CDR3 sequence is 15 residues long. V gave up 3 bases and J gave up 0 bases, with 6 bases separating them. Germline V CDR1 and CDR2: MDHEN, SYDVKM. The CDR3 reads CASSFPNSGANVLTF. The CDR3 DNA follows: TGTGCCAGCAGTTTTCCCAACTCTGGGGCCAACGTCCTGACTTTC. Full variable domain (outside the CDR3, taken from reference TRBV28 and TRBJ2-6): DVKVTQSSRYLVKRTGEKVFLECVQDMDHENMFWYRQDPGLGLRLIYFSYDVKMKEKGDIPEGYSVSREKKERFSLILESASTNQTSMYLCASSFPNSGANVLTFGAGSRLTVL.

This rearrangement joins TRBV29-1 to TRBJ2-1; tentatively, D is TRBD2 (6 bases). The germline V and J ends were trimmed by 3 bases and 3 bases, with 12 bases remaining between them. The CDR3 is made up of 14 amino acids. Germline loops: CDR1 SQVTM, CDR2 ANQGSEA. DNA of the CDR3: TGCAGCGTTGAGAGCGGGCTGGACTACAATGAGCAGTTCTTC. Its translation: CSVESGLDYNEQFF.

The chain is built from TRBV28 and TRBJ1-6; TRBD1 might be the D (5 bases). The CDR3 is made up of 15 amino acids. CDR1 MDHEN and CDR2 SYDVKM come from the germline V gene. The ends were cut back, 6 bases at V and 0 bases at J, with 9 bases in the middle. The DNA for the CDR3 is TGTGCCAGCAGGAGACAGAGCTCCTATAATTCACCCCTCCACTTT. It is translated as CASRRQSSYNSPLHF. Complete variable domain (other parts from reference TRBV28 and TRBJ1-6): DVKVTQSSRYLVKRTGEKVFLECVQDMDHENMFWYRQDPGLGLRLIYFSYDVKMKEKGDIPEGYSVSREKKERFSLILESASTNQTSMYLCASRRQSSYNSPLHFGNGTRLTVT.

There are a few counts of this clone. The rearrangement links TRBV30 to TRBJ2-7; 12 bases are a match to TRBD2. V was pared by 4 bases and J by 2 bases, with 3 bases of the junction left unmatched. Germline values: CDR1 GTSNPN, CDR2 SVGIG (reference sequence). The CDR3 totals 14 residues. CDR3 sequence: CAWTLAGGPYEQYF. The CDR3 DNA sequence: TGTGCCTGGACCCTAGCGGGAGGGCCCTACGAGCAGTACTTC.

This chain's CDR3 is CASSVVRGGYNEQFF. DNA for the CDR3: TGTGCCAGCAGCGTAGTGCGGGGGGGCTACAATGAGCAGTTCTTC. The chain joins TRBV9 to TRBJ2-1; TRBD2 aligns across 9 bases. The CDR3 consists of 15 residues. CDR1 SGDLS and CDR2 YYNGEE come from the germline V gene. V dropped 0 bases and J dropped 3; count of bases not matched to a gene: 1.

The rearrangement links TRBV21-1 to TRBJ2-3; TRBD2 reflects the table's D call only, with no check against the DNA. TRBV21-1 is deemed a pseudogene. CDR3 length: 16 residues. The CDR3 bases are TGTGCCAGCAGCAAAGATCGACTCCCACGCACAGATACGCAGTATTTT. Amino acid sequence: CASSKDRLPRTDTQYF.

This chain joins TRBV2 and TRBJ1-5, with 8 bases that match TRBD1. Germline V gives CDR1 SNHLY, CDR2 FYNNEI. V dropped 6 bases and J dropped 7; count of bases not matched to a gene: 8. The CDR3 covers 14 residues. Here the CDR3 DNA reads TGTGCCAGCAGGGGACAGGAGGCTCGGCAGCCCCAGCATTTT. Amino acid sequence: CASRGQEARQPQHF.

V and J are TRBV11-2 and TRBJ2-7; 8 bases agree with TRBD2. The ends lost 5 bases at V and 5 bases at J; junction bases unmatched: 8. Germline V gives CDR1 SGHAT, CDR2 FQNNGV. This CDR3 spans 14 amino acids. The CDR3 is CASSRRGGSNEQYF. The CDR3 coding sequence is TGTGCCAGCAGCCGCCGGGGGGGGAGCAACGAGCAGTACTTC.

V and J are TRBV6-5 and TRBJ1-2, with 10 bases identical to TRBD1. This CDR3 is built from 15 residues. Trimming cost V 5 bases and J 6 bases; bases outside gene matches: 9. CDR1 is MNHEY, CDR2 SVGAGI, per germline. CDR3 region: CASSSSGTGVDGYTF. The CDR3 DNA reads as TGTGCCAGCAGTAGCTCCGGGACAGGGGTTGATGGCTACACCTTC.

This chain joins TRBV4-1 and TRBJ2-2, with 7 bases matching TRBD1. CDR3 length: 14 amino acids. After removal of 7 bases from V and 1 base from J, the junction contained 3 bases not matched to a gene. Germline CDR1 and CDR2: MGHRA and YSYEKL. The chain's CDR3 is CASTYRGNTGELFF. The DNA of the CDR3 is TGCGCCAGCACGTACAGGGGGAACACCGGGGAGCTGTTTTTT.

This rearrangement joins TRBV3-1 (or the pseudogene TRBV3-2) to TRBJ1-1; no clear D gene. The ends were cut back, 3 bases at V and 11 bases at J, with 10 bases in the middle. Germline assignment: CDR1 LGHDT and CDR2 YNNKEL (reference sequence). This CDR3 is built from 11 residues. CDR3 residues: CASSHYSRAFF. The DNA of the CDR3 is TGTGCCAGCAGCCATTATTCGAGGGCTTTCTTT.

The V gene is TRBV6-1, the J gene TRBJ2-5; D gene uncertain. The CDR3 sequence is 13 residues long. Germline CDR1 is MNHNS and CDR2 is SASEGT. Trimming took 2 bases from V and 5 from J, leaving 9 bases between them. The CDR3 sequence: CASSETVSETQYF. In DNA form, the CDR3 reads TGTGCCAGCAGTGAAACAGTGAGCGAGACCCAGTACTTC.